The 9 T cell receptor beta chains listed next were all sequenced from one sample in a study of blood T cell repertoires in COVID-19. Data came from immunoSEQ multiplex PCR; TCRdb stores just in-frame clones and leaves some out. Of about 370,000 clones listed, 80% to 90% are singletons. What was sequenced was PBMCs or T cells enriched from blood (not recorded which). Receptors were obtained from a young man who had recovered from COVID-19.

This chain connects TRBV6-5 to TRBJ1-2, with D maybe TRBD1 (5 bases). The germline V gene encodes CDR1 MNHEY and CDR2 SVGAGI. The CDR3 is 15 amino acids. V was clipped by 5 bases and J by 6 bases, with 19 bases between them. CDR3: CASSRSRTQFHGYTF. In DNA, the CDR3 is TGTGCCAGCAGTCGCTCGAGGACACAATTCCATGGCTACACCTTC.

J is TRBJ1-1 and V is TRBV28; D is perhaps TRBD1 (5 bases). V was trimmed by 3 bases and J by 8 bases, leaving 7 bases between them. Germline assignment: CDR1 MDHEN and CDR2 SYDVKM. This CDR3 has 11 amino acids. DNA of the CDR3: TGTGCCAGCAGTTTGCACAGGGAAGCTTTCTTT. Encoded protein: CASSLHREAFF.

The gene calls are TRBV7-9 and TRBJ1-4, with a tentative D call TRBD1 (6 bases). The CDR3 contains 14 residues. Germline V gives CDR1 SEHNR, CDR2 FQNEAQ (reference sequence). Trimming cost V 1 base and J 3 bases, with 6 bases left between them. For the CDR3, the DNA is TGTGCCAGCAGCTTAGACAGGGCTAATGAAAAACTGTTTTTT. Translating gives CASSLDRANEKLFF.

CDR3 amino acids: CAISADILNTEAFF. The CDR3 DNA sequence: TGTGCCATCAGCGCGGACATCCTGAACACTGAAGCTTTCTTT. This chain links TRBV10-3 with TRBJ1-1, with a weak D call TRBD1 (5 bases). CDR3 length equals 14 residues. Trimming pared 6 bases from V and 0 bases from J, leaving 11 bases between. CDR1 and CDR2 (germline): ENHRY, SYGVKD.

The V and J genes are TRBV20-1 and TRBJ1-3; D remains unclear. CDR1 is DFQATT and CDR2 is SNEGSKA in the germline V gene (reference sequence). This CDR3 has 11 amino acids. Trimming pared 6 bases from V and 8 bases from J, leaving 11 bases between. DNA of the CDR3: TGCAGTGCCCCTGAGCTGGACACCATATATTTT. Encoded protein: CSAPELDTIYF.

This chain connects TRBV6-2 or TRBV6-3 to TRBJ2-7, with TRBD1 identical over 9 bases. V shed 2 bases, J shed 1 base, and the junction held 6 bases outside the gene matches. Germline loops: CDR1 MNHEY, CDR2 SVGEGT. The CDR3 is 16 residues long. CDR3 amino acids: CASSYRDRDFSYEQYF. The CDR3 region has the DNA TGTGCCAGCAGTTACCGGGACAGGGACTTTTCCTACGAGCAGTACTTC.

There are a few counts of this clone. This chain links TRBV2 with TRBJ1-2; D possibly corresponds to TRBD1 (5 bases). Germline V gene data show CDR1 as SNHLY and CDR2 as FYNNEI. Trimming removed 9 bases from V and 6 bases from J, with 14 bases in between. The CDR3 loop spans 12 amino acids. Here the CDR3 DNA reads TGTGCCAGTTATGGGGGGGGTGATGGCTACACCTTC. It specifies CASYGGGDGYTF.

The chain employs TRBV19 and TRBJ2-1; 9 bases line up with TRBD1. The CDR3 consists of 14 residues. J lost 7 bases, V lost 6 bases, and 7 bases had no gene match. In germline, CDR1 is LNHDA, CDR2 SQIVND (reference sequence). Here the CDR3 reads CASSPGTGSNEQFF. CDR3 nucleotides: TGTGCCAGTAGCCCCGGGACAGGGTCGAATGAGCAGTTCTTC.

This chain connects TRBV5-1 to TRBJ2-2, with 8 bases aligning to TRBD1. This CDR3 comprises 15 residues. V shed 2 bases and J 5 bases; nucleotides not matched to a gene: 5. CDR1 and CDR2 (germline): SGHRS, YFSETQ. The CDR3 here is CASSLDRGWTGELFF. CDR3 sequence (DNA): TGCGCCAGCAGCTTAGACAGGGGCTGGACCGGGGAGCTGTTTTTT.